The rows below give T cell receptor beta chains drawn from one sample of a study of T cells after yellow fever vaccination. MiXCR was run by TCRdb on the 5' RACE reads, yielding one entry per CDR3 protein. The profile shows some 600,000 distinct CDR3 sequences, roughly a sixth of them singletons. Source: PBMCs, taken more than 4 days after the first yellow fever vaccination. Source of these receptors: a man aged 18 to 30 who received the YFV17D yellow fever vaccine. Each CDR3 is given with its conserved first and last residue. The order of the fields is V gene, CDR3 protein.

v_gene: TRBV10-3; CDR3aa: CAIEGEVGELFF
v_gene: TRBV4-1; CDR3aa: CASSLFSGTSGLGLRDEQYF
v_gene: TRBV3-1; CDR3aa: CASSQVFGQGAGEAFF
v_gene: TRBV21-1; CDR3aa: CASSMGDYGYTF
v_gene: TRBV6-5; CDR3aa: CASSLGSGHTDTQYF
v_gene: TRBV6-2/TRBV6-3; CDR3aa: CASTDLLPSGAFF
v_gene: TRBV9; CDR3aa: CASSEGYSRAETQYF
v_gene: TRBV7-2; CDR3aa: CASLPGQGLSKNIQYF
v_gene: TRBV12-3/TRBV12-4; CDR3aa: CASSLHTSNQPQHF
v_gene: TRBV6-2/TRBV6-3; CDR3aa: CASSRSTETQYF
v_gene: TRBV18; CDR3aa: CASSPRLAGVDEQFF
v_gene: TRBV5-6; CDR3aa: CASSFGRDEYTGELFF
v_gene: TRBV27; CDR3aa: CASTWGAGETMRQFF
v_gene: TRBV5-8; CDR3aa: CASSLRAVANEKLFF
v_gene: TRBV7-9; CDR3aa: CASSPSGRFYGYTF
v_gene: TRBV6-1; CDR3aa: CASRTGTGSSTEAFF